This T cell receptor (beta chain) was retrieved from a study of CD8 T cells in ankylosing spondylitis. Quantitative barcoded 5'-RACE was used to prepare TCR beta libraries. TCRdb used MiXCR to reprocess the 5' RACE reads, holding one entry per CDR3 protein. The profile covers approximately 250,000 distinct CDR3 sequences, with about 11% appearing a single time and around 2.6% taken by the ten largest. There are many counts of this clonotype. V dropped 5 bases and J dropped 6 bases, with 11 bases sitting between them. In germline, CDR1 is SEHNR, CDR2 FQNEAQ (reference sequence). This CDR3 is built from 12 residues.

The sequenced sample consisted of blood, either unsorted or a sorted T cell fraction (not recorded which). The rearrangement links TRBV7-9 to TRBJ2-7; possibly TRBD2 for D (5 bases). The clonotype comes from a male donor with ankylosing spondylitis or in good health (not recorded which). In DNA, the CDR3 is TGTGCCAGCAGCCCCATAGAGGGCGAGCAGTACTTC. It specifies CASSPIEGEQYF.